This TCR beta chain was sequenced for a study of blood T cell repertoires in COVID-19 (dated by TCRdb to 2019 to 2021). For the wider study: Samples covering the acute and convalescent phases of COVID-19 were provided by collaborators in the United States, Italy and Spain. The material from the prospective study consisted of cDNA or gDNA derived from T cells, B-cell-depleted T cells, or PBMCs. The dataset comprised deeply sampled blood TCRbeta repertoires from subjects exposed to, actively infected with, or recovered from COVID-19. The repertoires were released in a freely available public database intended as a resource for research on the immune response to SARS-CoV-2. Samples were obtained from the ongoing ImmuneRACE study (first 160 participants) and from over a thousand subjects provided by 6 global collaborators. Nearly every sample came with metadata listing a de-identified subject ID, COVID-19 status, age in years and sex. Where available, HLA class I and class II types were taken from metadata supplied by the sample provider and were not determined by assay-based typing.

To note about this clone: Its antigen has not been determined. Base qualities are missing; no much larger clone stands one base away.

Collaborating institutions collected whole blood in K2EDTA tubes following their own protocols. For TCRbeta analysis, collaborator samples were shipped as frozen whole blood, as isolated PBMCs, or as DNA extracted from either sample type. Overall results and qualifications from the work: The quantity of clinical and demographic metadata differed by source and by participant and was supplied without curation.

The immunoSEQ Assay, a bias-controlled multiplex PCR, was used to amplify TCRbeta CDR3 regions from genomic DNA. The authors' pipeline ran thus. The number of nucleated cells in each sample was estimated by amplification of reference gene primers within the assay. To quantify the absolute abundance of each unique TCRbeta CDR3 rearrangement, sequence reads were collapsed and filtered. For each sample, productive Simpson clonality was calculated as the square root of Simpson's diversity index over productive rearrangements. As stored in TCRdb, this immuneACCESS dataset retains in-frame rearrangements with V and J assigned. A fraction of the clones does not appear; measured against another copy, unresolved V genes explain less than half of the discrepancy, and the remainder lacks a known reason. V and J calls and clone size are given by that table; D and trimming were obtained from the DNA. The sample table shows 100,000 to 150,000 clones, and less than 85% are seen once. The top ten constitute about 18% of the sample.

The receptor was derived from a woman older than 75 with acute or convalescent COVID-19. Sequenced: peripheral blood.

The CDR3: CASSDAQGVMFDEQYF. The DNA sequence is TGTGCCAGCAGTGATGCACAGGGTGTGATGTTCGACGAGCAGTACTTC. Recombination connected TRBV2 to TRBJ2-7; possibly the D gene is TRBD1, per 6 matching bases. As encoded in the germline V gene, CDR1 is SNHLY while CDR2 is FYNNEI. The V and J ends are trimmed by 3 bases and 5 bases, leaving 20 bases between them. Its CDR3 holds 16 amino acids, cysteine through phenylalanine. The read is trimmed to its CDR3 DNA, 48 bases read in frame from base 1.